These T cell receptor beta chains were read from a single sample in a study of radiotherapy plus CTLA-4 blockade in lung cancer. The table came from immunoSEQ multiplex PCR; TCRdb's copy has only in-frame clones and leaves some out. Of approximately 53,000 clones listed, roughly 84% are singletons. The input for sequencing was peripheral blood, taken from a patient treated with radiotherapy plus ipilimumab. The receptor set was obtained from a human donor with non-small cell lung cancer whose response to radiotherapy plus ipilimumab could not be evaluated. The CDR3 runs from the conserved cysteine through the conserved F or W. Fields, in order: clone size, V gene, J gene, D gene, CDR3 DNA, CDR3 protein. The D gene is left open where the match is weak. Only part of the rows carry a size: once, few, many, or a class if the clone is expanded.

clone size: -; V gene: TRBV7-9; J gene: TRBJ2-2; D gene: TRBD1; CDR3 DNA: TGTGCCAGCAGCCCCCGGACAGGGGTACTCGGGGAGCTGTTTTTT; CDR3 protein: CASSPRTGVLGELFF
clone size: once; V gene: TRBV7-6; J gene: TRBJ1-3; D gene: -; CDR3 DNA: TGTGCCAGCAGGGGGCTCTATGGAAACACCATATATTTT; CDR3 protein: CASRGLYGNTIYF
clone size: -; V gene: TRBV5-1; J gene: TRBJ1-2; D gene: TRBD1; CDR3 DNA: TGCGCCAGCAGCTCGAACAGGGGCTCCTATGGCTACACCTTC; CDR3 protein: CASSSNRGSYGYTF
clone size: -; V gene: TRBV5-4; J gene: TRBJ2-3; D gene: -; CDR3 DNA: TGTGCCAGCAGCTTGGCTCAAAGCATTAACACAGATACGCAGTATTTT; CDR3 protein: CASSLAQSINTDTQYF
clone size: -; V gene: TRBV9; J gene: TRBJ2-6; D gene: TRBD2; CDR3 DNA: TGTGCCAGCAGCGTAGAGGGGAGGGGATCTGGGGCCAACGTCCTGACTTTC; CDR3 protein: CASSVEGRGSGANVLTF
clone size: few; V gene: TRBV2; J gene: TRBJ2-6; D gene: -; CDR3 DNA: TGTGCCAGCAGTGGGGGCTTGGGGGGAGTCTCCGGGGCCAACGTCCTGACTTTC; CDR3 protein: CASSGGLGGVSGANVLTF
clone size: -; V gene: TRBV28; J gene: TRBJ1-5; D gene: -; CDR3 DNA: TGTGCCAGCAGCAAAACAGGGAGTAGCAATCAGCCCCAGCATTTT; CDR3 protein: CASSKTGSSNQPQHF
clone size: -; V gene: TRBV7-9; J gene: TRBJ2-1; D gene: TRBD2; CDR3 DNA: TGTGCCAGCAGCTTAGAGTCTAGCGGTTACTCCTACAATGAGCAGTTCTTC; CDR3 protein: CASSLESSGYSYNEQFF
clone size: -; V gene: TRBV7-2; J gene: TRBJ2-2; D gene: -; CDR3 DNA: TGTGCCAGCAGCCTAGACTACACCGGGGAGCTGTTTTTT; CDR3 protein: CASSLDYTGELFF
clone size: once; V gene: TRBV28; J gene: TRBJ2-7; D gene: -; CDR3 DNA: TGTGCCAGCAGTGGAGGAGGGGTCGGCTTCTCCTACGAGCAGTACTTC; CDR3 protein: CASSGGGVGFSYEQYF
clone size: -; V gene: TRBV7-2; J gene: TRBJ1-1; D gene: -; CDR3 DNA: TGTGCCAGCAGCTCAGCCAGGGCTGAAGCTTTCTTT; CDR3 protein: CASSSARAEAFF
clone size: -; V gene: TRBV9; J gene: TRBJ2-2; D gene: -; CDR3 DNA: TGTGCCAGCAGCGGGACAGTGAACACCGGGGAGCTGTTTTTT; CDR3 protein: CASSGTVNTGELFF
clone size: once; V gene: TRBV27; J gene: TRBJ2-2; D gene: -; CDR3 DNA: TGTGCCAGCAGTAGGCAGGGGGGCACCGGGGAGCTGTTTTTT; CDR3 protein: CASSRQGGTGELFF
clone size: -; V gene: TRBV5-4; J gene: TRBJ1-1; D gene: TRBD1; CDR3 DNA: TGTGCCAGCAGCTTACCCGGGACAGGGCTAAACACTGAAGCTTTCTTT; CDR3 protein: CASSLPGTGLNTEAFF
clone size: -; V gene: TRBV7-9; J gene: TRBJ2-1; D gene: -; CDR3 DNA: TGTGCCAGCAGCCCCACTAGCTACAATGAGCAGTTCTTC; CDR3 protein: CASSPTSYNEQFF
clone size: once; V gene: TRBV5-4; J gene: TRBJ1-1; D gene: -; CDR3 DNA: TGTGCCAGCACCCCCCGGGGGGCGAACACTGAAGCTTTCTTT; CDR3 protein: CASTPRGANTEAFF
clone size: -; V gene: TRBV7-9; J gene: TRBJ1-1; D gene: -; CDR3 DNA: TGTGCCAGCAACCCCCCCGGGGGCACTGAAGCTTTCTTT; CDR3 protein: CASNPPGGTEAFF
clone size: -; V gene: TRBV2; J gene: TRBJ1-1; D gene: -; CDR3 DNA: TGTGCCAGCGGAAGGGGCATGAACACTGAAGCTTTCTTT; CDR3 protein: CASGRGMNTEAFF
clone size: few; V gene: TRBV27; J gene: TRBJ2-7; D gene: -; CDR3 DNA: TGTGCCAGCAGTTTATATGGTAGGGGGGGTGGCTACGAGCAGTACTTC; CDR3 protein: CASSLYGRGGGYEQYF
clone size: few; V gene: TRBV7-3; J gene: TRBJ2-7; D gene: TRBD1; CDR3 DNA: TGTGCCAGCAGCAGGGACAGGGGGCCGATCTACGAGCAGTACTTC; CDR3 protein: CASSRDRGPIYEQYF
clone size: -; V gene: TRBV5-1; J gene: TRBJ1-5; D gene: -; CDR3 DNA: TGCGCCAGCAGCCCCGAGCTGGGGGCCAATCAGCCCCAGCATTTT; CDR3 protein: CASSPELGANQPQHF
clone size: -; V gene: TRBV28; J gene: TRBJ2-5; D gene: -; CDR3 DNA: TGTGCCAGCAGTTCACTCGGGACTGTCGAACAGACCCAGTACTTC; CDR3 protein: CASSSLGTVEQTQYF
clone size: -; V gene: TRBV28; J gene: TRBJ2-3; D gene: TRBD2; CDR3 DNA: TGTGCCAGCAGTTTTCTCGACGGGGGGGCAGATACGCAGTATTTT; CDR3 protein: CASSFLDGGADTQYF
clone size: -; V gene: TRBV9; J gene: TRBJ2-7; D gene: TRBD2; CDR3 DNA: TGTGCCAGCAGCGCGGGAGGGTGGTACGAGCAGTACTTC; CDR3 protein: CASSAGGWYEQYF
clone size: -; V gene: TRBV5-1; J gene: TRBJ2-7; D gene: -; CDR3 DNA: TGCGCCAGCAGCTCGATCCCGGGTGGAGGTGGCGAGCAGTACTTC; CDR3 protein: CASSSIPGGGGEQYF
clone size: -; V gene: TRBV19; J gene: TRBJ1-3; D gene: TRBD1; CDR3 DNA: TGTGCCAGTAGTACTCCGGGACAGGGGCCTTTCTCTGGAAACACCATATATTTT; CDR3 protein: CASSTPGQGPFSGNTIYF
clone size: -; V gene: TRBV6-1; J gene: TRBJ2-7; D gene: TRBD1; CDR3 DNA: TGTGCCAGCAGTGAAATTCGCGGGACAGGGGGTTCCTACGAGCAGTACTTC; CDR3 protein: CASSEIRGTGGSYEQYF
clone size: -; V gene: TRBV27; J gene: TRBJ1-2; D gene: TRBD1; CDR3 DNA: TGTGCCAGCAGGTCGACAGGGTTTCGGGGCTACACCTTC; CDR3 protein: CASRSTGFRGYTF
clone size: -; V gene: TRBV28; J gene: TRBJ1-1; D gene: -; CDR3 DNA: TGTGCCAGCAGTTTATGGGCGGAGAACACTGAAGCTTTCTTT; CDR3 protein: CASSLWAENTEAFF
clone size: -; V gene: TRBV5-6; J gene: TRBJ1-2; D gene: -; CDR3 DNA: TGTGCCAGCAGCTTTCAATGGAGGTCTCCGTCGGATGGCTACACCTTC; CDR3 protein: CASSFQWRSPSDGYTF
clone size: -; V gene: TRBV5-1; J gene: TRBJ2-7; D gene: TRBD2; CDR3 DNA: TGCGCCAGCAGCTTGGAGCGGGAGTCCGAGCAGTACTTC; CDR3 protein: CASSLERESEQYF
clone size: few; V gene: TRBV19; J gene: TRBJ1-2; D gene: -; CDR3 DNA: TGTGCCAGTAAGATAGGGACTTCTAACTATGGCTACACCTTC; CDR3 protein: CASKIGTSNYGYTF
clone size: -; V gene: TRBV6-1; J gene: TRBJ1-1; D gene: TRBD1; CDR3 DNA: TGTGCCAGCAGTGGGGACAGGGGGAACACTGAAGCTTTCTTT; CDR3 protein: CASSGDRGNTEAFF
clone size: -; V gene: TRBV4-3; J gene: TRBJ1-1; D gene: -; CDR3 DNA: TGCGCCAGCAGCCAAGATGGAGGGTACGACACTGAAGCTTTCTTT; CDR3 protein: CASSQDGGYDTEAFF
clone size: once; V gene: TRBV6-1; J gene: TRBJ1-4; D gene: TRBD1; CDR3 DNA: TGTGCCAGCAGTGAAAGGGACAGGGGGCGTCGGGGTGAAAAACTGTTTTTT; CDR3 protein: CASSERDRGRRGEKLFF
clone size: -; V gene: TRBV28; J gene: TRBJ2-3; D gene: -; CDR3 DNA: TGTGCCAGCAGTTTTAAAGTACTCCCAGATACGCAGTATTTT; CDR3 protein: CASSFKVLPDTQYF
clone size: -; V gene: TRBV19; J gene: TRBJ1-2; D gene: TRBD1; CDR3 DNA: TGTGCCAGTAGTATAGATCTCGCCAGGGGGCGAGGCTACACCTTC; CDR3 protein: CASSIDLARGRGYTF
clone size: -; V gene: TRBV5-6; J gene: TRBJ2-4; D gene: TRBD1; CDR3 DNA: TGTGCCAGCAGCCTCGGACAGGGAAACATTCAGTACTTC; CDR3 protein: CASSLGQGNIQYF
clone size: -; V gene: TRBV19; J gene: TRBJ2-1; D gene: TRBD2; CDR3 DNA: TGTGCCAGTAGTATAGATCGTGGCGGGAGTATGAATGAGCAGTTCTTC; CDR3 protein: CASSIDRGGSMNEQFF
clone size: few; V gene: TRBV30; J gene: TRBJ2-4; D gene: -; CDR3 DNA: TGTGCCTCCGCGCCCGGGGGAGCCTTCACCAAAAACATTCAGTACTTC; CDR3 protein: CASAPGGAFTKNIQYF
clone size: -; V gene: TRBV4-3; J gene: TRBJ2-7; D gene: -; CDR3 DNA: TGCGCCAGCAGCCAAGAATTTGCCGGCTCCTACGAGCAGTACTTC; CDR3 protein: CASSQEFAGSYEQYF